This passage covers 29 T cell receptor beta chains from one sample sequenced in a study of blood T cells in healthy people across ages. Next came a second PCR, run for about 7 to 12 cycles, which used a sample-barcoded 5' primer along with a J-beta primer mix. TCRdb fed the 5' RACE reads into MiXCR, producing one record per CDR3 protein. The data show roughly 550,000 distinct CDR3 sequences, with less than 25% seen just once and 8.5% to 9.5% held by the top ten. This same sample was also taken into another study, of T cells of mothers and their children.

The sequenced sample was blood. The receptor source for this set is a boy younger than 18 in good health.

The chain couples TRBV4-3 to TRBJ2-3, with a possible D match to TRBD2 (6 bases). Germline loops: CDR1 LGHNA, CDR2 YSLEER. V lost 0 bases to trimming and J lost 2 bases, with 9 bases between them. The CDR3 sequence is 15 residues long. CDR3 residues: CASSQDRDFTDTQYF. The CDR3 region has the DNA TGCGCCAGCAGCCAAGATAGGGACTTCACAGATACGCAGTATTTT.

This clonotype has a handful of counts. J is TRBJ1-4 and V is TRBV20-1; weak D call: TRBD1 (5 bases). Trimming stripped 6 bases from V and 4 bases from J, with 21 bases between. CDR1 and CDR2 (germline): DFQATT, SNEGSKA (reference sequence). The CDR3 is 16 residues long. The CDR3 here is CSARVLRQSINEKLFF. The CDR3 nucleotides read TGCAGTGCCAGGGTACTCAGACAGTCGATTAATGAAAAACTGTTTTTT.

The chain carries TRBV27 and TRBJ2-7; D unclear. V dropped 4 bases and J dropped 6 bases, with 7 bases sitting between them. This CDR3 has 11 residues. From germline, CDR1 is MNHEY and CDR2 SMNVEV (reference sequence). Here the CDR3 reads CASSSWGEQYF. The DNA of the CDR3 is TGTGCCAGCAGTTCCTGGGGCGAGCAGTACTTC.

This clonotype showed up just a few times. This rearrangement joins TRBV29-1 to TRBJ2-5, with a weak D call TRBD1 (6 bases). Trimming stripped 4 bases from V and 5 bases from J, with 17 bases between. CDR1 is SQVTM and CDR2 is ANQGSEA in the germline V gene. This CDR3 spans 14 amino acids. This chain's CDR3 is CSVAGQGWWETQYF. The CDR3 bases are TGCAGCGTTGCTGGGCAGGGGTGGTGGGAGACCCAGTACTTC.

The V and J genes are TRBV13 and TRBJ2-7; no definite D call. This CDR3 has 14 amino acids. Germline CDR1 PRHDT, CDR2 FYEKMQ (reference sequence). V dropped 5 bases and J dropped 5 bases, with 16 bases sitting between them. The CDR3 protein is CASSKVGGLDEQYF. CDR3 sequence (DNA): TGTGCCAGCAGCAAAGTCGGTGGCCTGGACGAGCAGTACTTC.

The genes are TRBV5-1 and TRBJ1-1, with TRBD1 as a possible D gene (5 bases). V was shortened by 1 base and J by 2 bases, with 15 bases between the two germline ends. The CDR3 is 16 amino acids. Germline V gene data show CDR1 as SGHRS and CDR2 as YFSETQ. This CDR3 reads CASSLPDTGFNTEAFF. The CDR3 DNA reads TGCGCCAGCAGCTTGCCAGACACAGGATTTAACACTGAAGCTTTCTTT.

J is TRBJ2-6 and V is TRBV29-1; D is tentatively TRBD1 or TRBD2 (5 bases each). Per germline, CDR1 SQVTM and CDR2 ANQGSEA. V was clipped by 3 bases and J by 4 bases, with 7 bases between them. The length of the CDR3 is 13 residues. The CDR3 reads CSVDRDGANVLTF. DNA for the CDR3: TGCAGCGTTGACAGGGACGGGGCCAACGTCCTGACTTTC. Full variable domain (missing parts from reference TRBV29-1 and TRBJ2-6): SAVISQKPSRDICQRGTSLTIQCQVDSQVTMMFWYRQQPGQSLTLIATANQGSEATYESGFVIDKFPISRPNLTFSTLTVSNMSPEDSSIYLCSVDRDGANVLTFGAGSRLTVL.

The rearrangement links TRBV3-1 to TRBJ2-3; 10 nucleotides agree with TRBD2. Trimming took 4 bases from V and 6 from J; bases not matched to a gene: 13. Germline V CDR1 and CDR2: LGHDT, YNNKEL (reference sequence). The CDR3 is 17 residues long. CDR3 region: CASSPKTSGWQADTQYF. The CDR3 DNA reads TGTGCCAGCAGCCCAAAGACTAGCGGGTGGCAAGCTGATACGCAGTATTTT.

The chain has TRBV20-1 and TRBJ2-4, with 13 positions matching TRBD2. Per the germline V gene, CDR1 is DFQATT and CDR2 is SNEGSKA (reference sequence). The CDR3 has 17 residues. J gave up 0 bases and V 6 bases, and 8 bases lay outside the gene matches. The CDR3 DNA is TGCAGTGCCAGGACTAGCGGGGGTGTACTAGCCAAAAACATTCAGTACTTC. It codes for CSARTSGGVLAKNIQYF.

This clonotype was counted between two and nine times. The chain is built from TRBV4-1 and TRBJ2-1, with 11 nucleotides matching TRBD2. J was trimmed by 5 bases and V by 1 base; bases with no gene match: 4. Looked up from germline, CDR1 is MGHRA and CDR2 is YSYEKL. The CDR3 sequence is 16 residues long. CDR3 region: CASSQVPGLADNEQFF. DNA of the CDR3: TGCGCCAGCAGCCAAGTCCCGGGACTAGCGGACAATGAGCAGTTCTTC.

This chain uses TRBV28 with TRBJ2-2; 9 bases are shared with TRBD2. The trim removed 1 base at V and 6 bases at J, leaving 6 bases unmatched. In germline, CDR1 is MDHEN, CDR2 SYDVKM. This CDR3 is built from 16 residues. CDR3 loop: CASSLFAGGPSGELFF. CDR3 DNA sequence: TGTGCCAGCAGTTTATTTGCGGGAGGGCCCTCCGGGGAGCTGTTTTTT.

This sequence joins TRBV20-1 and TRBJ2-5, with a weak D call TRBD1 (6 bases). V dropped 1 base and J dropped 3 bases, with 12 bases sitting between them. From germline, CDR1 is DFQATT and CDR2 SNEGSKA (reference sequence). This CDR3 comprises 14 residues. The CDR3 coding sequence is TGCAGTGCTAGAGGTCAGGGGCTTAAAGAGACCCAGTACTTC. It yields the protein CSARGQGLKETQYF.

The V and J genes are TRBV5-4 and TRBJ2-1; D remains ambiguous. This CDR3 region has 12 residues. The V end was cut by 0 bases, the J end by 7 bases, with 5 bases between. Germline values: CDR1 SGHNT, CDR2 YYREEE (reference sequence). The CDR3 region has the DNA TGTGCCAGCAGCTTGGACATTAATGAGCAGTTCTTC. It yields the protein CASSLDINEQFF.

This clonotype has more than one count but fewer than ten. The V call is TRBV28, the J call TRBJ1-6; no reliable D call. The V end lost 1 base, the J end lost 8 bases, and 3 bases lay between the germline ends. The CDR3 contains 12 residues. The germline CDR1 and CDR2 sequences are MDHEN and SYDVKM. As DNA, the CDR3 is TGTGCCAGCAGTTTATTGGATTCACCCCTCCACTTT. Translated, it gives CASSLLDSPLHF.

This clonotype has more than one count but fewer than ten. V is TRBV20-1 and J is TRBJ1-1, with a tentative D call TRBD1 (5 bases). The CDR3 consists of 15 residues. V lost 6 bases and J lost 10, with 27 bases in between. Germline CDR1 is DFQATT and CDR2 is SNEGSKA (reference sequence). DNA of the CDR3: TGCAGTGCCAAAATCCCCGGGACTAAACCATCCACAGCTTTCTTT. Its translation: CSAKIPGTKPSTAFF.

This clonotype has ten or more counts. J is TRBJ2-3 and V is TRBV10-3, with a weak D call TRBD1 (5 bases). This CDR3 contains 14 residues. Trimming pared 7 bases from V and 2 bases from J, leaving 13 bases between. Looked up from germline, CDR1 is ENHRY and CDR2 is SYGVKD. DNA of the CDR3: TGTGCCATCAAAACAGGCGCCATCACAGATACGCAGTATTTT. Residues: CAIKTGAITDTQYF.

This clonotype was found a few times. The chain links TRBV3-1 to TRBJ2-1, with D uncertain. Germline loops: CDR1 LGHDT, CDR2 YNNKEL (reference sequence). V dropped 4 bases and J dropped 4 bases, with 5 bases sitting between them. The CDR3 runs 12 residues. The CDR3 here is CASSRHYNEQFF. The CDR3 DNA is TGTGCCAGCAGCCGCCATTACAATGAGCAGTTCTTC.

This clonotype came up a few times. The chain uses TRBV6-4 and TRBJ2-1; a possible D gene is TRBD2 (6 bases). Germline V lookup: CDR1 MRHNA, CDR2 SNTAGT. The CDR3 runs 15 residues. V was trimmed by 3 bases and J by 9 bases, leaving 18 bases between them. The DNA of the CDR3 is TGTGCCAGCAGTGAAAACTCGGTCCTGGGGGGTGAGCAGTTCTTC. Translation gives CASSENSVLGGEQFF.

The gene calls are TRBV9 and TRBJ2-3; the D gene is possibly TRBD2 (5 bases). Germline loops: CDR1 SGDLS, CDR2 YYNGEE. The CDR3 runs to 14 residues. The V end lost 0 bases, the J end lost 0 bases, and 5 bases lay between the germline ends. DNA for the CDR3: TGTGCCAGCAGCGTAGGGACTAGCACAGATACGCAGTATTTT. Protein sequence: CASSVGTSTDTQYF.

This clonotype came up a few times. The rearrangement uses TRBV12-3 or TRBV12-4 and TRBJ1-3, with D possibly being TRBD1 (5 bases). This CDR3 contains 14 residues. V was trimmed by 6 bases and J by 3 bases, leaving 12 bases between them. CDR3: CASRAPGGGNTIYF. The CDR3, as DNA: TGTGCCAGCAGGGCCCCGGGGGGTGGAAACACCATATATTTT.

The rearrangement joins TRBV7-2 to TRBJ2-3; 8 nucleotides match TRBD1. J was trimmed by 2 bases and V by 7 bases; bases with no gene match: 5. From germline, CDR1 is SGHTA and CDR2 FQGNSA. This CDR3 has 14 amino acids. Here the CDR3 DNA reads TGTGCCAGCACCTGGACAGGGATCACAGATACGCAGTATTTT. It is translated as CASTWTGITDTQYF. The full variable domain, in which reference TRBV7-2 and TRBJ2-3 provide the parts outside the CDR3, is GAGVSQSPSNKVTEKGKDVELRCDPISGHTALYWYRQSLGQGLEFLIYFQGNSAPDKSGLPSDRFSAERTGGSVSTLTIQRTQQEDSAVYLCASTWTGITDTQYFGPGTRLTVL.

This clonotype was observed a few times. This chain uses TRBV7-9 with TRBJ2-1; 8 nucleotides agree with TRBD2. Losses at the gene ends were 4 bases for V and 0 bases for J; bases not matched to a gene: 8. Germline V gene sequence: CDR1 SEHNR, CDR2 FQNEAQ (reference sequence). The CDR3 contains 17 residues. CDR3 nucleotide sequence: TGTGCCAGCAGCTCACTAGCGGCTACGAGCTCCTACAATGAGCAGTTCTTC. Amino acid sequence: CASSSLAATSSYNEQFF.

The chain has TRBV2 and TRBJ1-1; 8 bases fit TRBD1. CDR1 and CDR2 (germline): SNHLY, FYNNEI. This CDR3 region has 15 residues. V shed 7 bases, J shed 1 base, and the junction held 8 bases outside the gene matches. In DNA, the CDR3 is TGTGCCAGCAAACAGATGGGACAGGAGAACACTGAAGCTTTCTTT. Its protein product is CASKQMGQENTEAFF.

This clonotype was picked up a small number of times. V gene TRBV5-1 combines with J gene TRBJ2-3; D could derive from TRBD1 or TRBD2 (5 bases each). V was clipped by 0 bases and J by 2 bases, with 13 bases between them. The CDR3 length is 16 residues. The germline CDR1 and CDR2 sequences are SGHRS and YFSETQ. In nucleotides, the CDR3 is TGCGCCAGCAGCTTGGTGCAGGGAGTACTCACAGATACGCAGTATTTT. It specifies CASSLVQGVLTDTQYF.

V and J are TRBV28 and TRBJ2-5; 11 bases are a match to TRBD2. The J segment lost 4 bases and the V segment lost 6 bases, leaving 7 bases of the junction unmatched. The CDR3 spans 15 residues. CDR1 and CDR2 (germline): MDHEN, SYDVKM. The CDR3, as DNA: TGTGCCAGCAGACCCTTGCTAGCGGGGGGAGAGACCCAGTACTTC. It yields the protein CASRPLLAGGETQYF.

The V call is TRBV6-5, the J call TRBJ2-5; 7 bases fit TRBD1. The last part of the DNA fits TRBJ2-7 better; the J call may be wrong. The germline CDR1 and CDR2 sequences are MNHEY and SVGAGI. CDR3 length: 14 residues. As DNA, the CDR3 is TGTGCCAGCAGTTTCGACAGGGAAGTAAACGAGCAGTACTTC. It is translated as CASSFDREVNEQYF.

A few counts support this clonotype. The chain has TRBV7-2 and TRBJ2-5; D is uncertain. The CDR3 spans 14 residues. Trimming took 5 bases from V and 2 from J, leaving 12 bases between them. Germline V gene lookup returns CDR1 SGHTA and CDR2 FQGNSA. CDR3 in DNA: TGTGCCAGCAGCCGATCTAGAGAGCAAGAGACCCAGTACTTC. As protein: CASSRSREQETQYF.

The gene calls are TRBV7-9 and TRBJ2-5; the D gene could be TRBD1 or TRBD2 (5 bases each). V was pared by 5 bases and J by 1 base, with 14 bases between. CDR1 and CDR2 from the germline V gene are SEHNR and FQNEAQ (reference sequence). This CDR3 region has 15 residues. The CDR3 DNA reads as TGTGCCAGCAGCCACCCCGGGGCTAGCCAAGAGACCCAGTACTTC. Encoded protein: CASSHPGASQETQYF.

This chain uses TRBV7-2 with TRBJ2-3; a possible D gene is TRBD2 (5 bases). This CDR3 spans 14 amino acids. V gave up 3 bases and J gave up 3 bases, with 10 bases separating them. Germline V CDR1 and CDR2: SGHTA, FQGNSA. CDR3 bases: TGTGCCAGCAGCTTTCTGGGAGAAACAGATACGCAGTATTTT. Amino acids: CASSFLGETDTQYF.